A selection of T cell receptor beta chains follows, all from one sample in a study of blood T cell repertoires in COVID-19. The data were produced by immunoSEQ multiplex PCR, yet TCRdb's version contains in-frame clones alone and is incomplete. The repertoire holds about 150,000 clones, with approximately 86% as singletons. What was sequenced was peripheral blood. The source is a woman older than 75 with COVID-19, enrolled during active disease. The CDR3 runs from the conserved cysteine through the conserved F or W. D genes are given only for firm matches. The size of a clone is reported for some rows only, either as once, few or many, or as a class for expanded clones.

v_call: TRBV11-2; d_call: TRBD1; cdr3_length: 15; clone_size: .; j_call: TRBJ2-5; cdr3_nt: TGTGCCAGCAGCTTAGATCTTACAGGGGAAGAGACCCAGTACTTC; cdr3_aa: CASSLDLTGEETQYF
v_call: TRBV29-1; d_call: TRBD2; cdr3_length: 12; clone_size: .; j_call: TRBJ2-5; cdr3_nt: TGCAGCGTTGGCGGGGGGGGAGAGACCCAGTACTTC; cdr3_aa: CSVGGGGETQYF
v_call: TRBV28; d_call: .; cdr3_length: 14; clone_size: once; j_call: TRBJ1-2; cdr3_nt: TGTGCCAGCAGTCCAGGGAGGAGGGGAGGTGGCTACACCTTC; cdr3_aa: CASSPGRRGGGYTF
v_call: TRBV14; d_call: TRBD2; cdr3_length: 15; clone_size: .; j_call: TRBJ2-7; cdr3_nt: TGTGCCAGCAGTCCCGGACTAGCGGGAGTATACGAGCAGTACTTC; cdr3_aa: CASSPGLAGVYEQYF
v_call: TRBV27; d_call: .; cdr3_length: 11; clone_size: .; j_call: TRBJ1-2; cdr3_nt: TGTGCCAGCAGGGGAGGCTATGGCTACACCTTC; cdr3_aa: CASRGGYGYTF
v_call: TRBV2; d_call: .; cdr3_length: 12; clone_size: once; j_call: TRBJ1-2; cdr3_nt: TGTGCCAGCACCGCGGACAGCTATGGCTACACCTTC; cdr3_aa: CASTADSYGYTF
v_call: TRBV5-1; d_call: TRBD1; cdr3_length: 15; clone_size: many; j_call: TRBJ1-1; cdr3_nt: TGCGCCAGCAGCTTGACCGGGACAGCCGACACTGAAGCTTTCTTT; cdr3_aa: CASSLTGTADTEAFF
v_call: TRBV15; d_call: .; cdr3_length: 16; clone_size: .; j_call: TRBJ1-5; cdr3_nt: TGTGCCACCAGCCGGGGGGAACAGGATAGCAATCAGCCCCAGCATTTT; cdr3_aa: CATSRGEQDSNQPQHF
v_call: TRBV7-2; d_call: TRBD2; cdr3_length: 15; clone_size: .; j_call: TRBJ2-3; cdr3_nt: TGTGCCAGCAGCTTATCGGGGGGGCCCACAGATACGCAGTATTTT; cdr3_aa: CASSLSGGPTDTQYF
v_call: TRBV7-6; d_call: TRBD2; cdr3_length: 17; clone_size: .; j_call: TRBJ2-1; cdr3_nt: TGTGCCAGCAGCGCTCCGGGCTCTAGCGGGGTCTCCGGAGAGCAGTTCTTC; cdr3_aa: CASSAPGSSGVSGEQFF
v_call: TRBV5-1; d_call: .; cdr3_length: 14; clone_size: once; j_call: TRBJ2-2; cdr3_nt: TGCGCCAGCAGCGAGCGGACGAACACCGGGGAGCTGTTTTTT; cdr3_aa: CASSERTNTGELFF
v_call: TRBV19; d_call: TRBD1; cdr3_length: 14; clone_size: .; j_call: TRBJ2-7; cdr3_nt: TGTGCCAGTAGTACCAGACAGGGGGGTGCCGAGCAGTACTTC; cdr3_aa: CASSTRQGGAEQYF
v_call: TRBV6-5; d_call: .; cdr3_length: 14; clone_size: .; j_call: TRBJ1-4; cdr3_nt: TGTGCCAGCAGTTACCAGGCGACTAATGAAAAACTGTTTTTT; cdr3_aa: CASSYQATNEKLFF
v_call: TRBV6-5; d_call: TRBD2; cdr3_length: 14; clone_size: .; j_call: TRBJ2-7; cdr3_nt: TGTGCCAGCAGTATAGCGGGGGGAAGCTACGAGCAGTACTTC; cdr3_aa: CASSIAGGSYEQYF
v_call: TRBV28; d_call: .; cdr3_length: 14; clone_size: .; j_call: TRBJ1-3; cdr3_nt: TGTGCCAGCAACCGCCAGGGGTCTGGAAACACCATATATTTT; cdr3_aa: CASNRQGSGNTIYF
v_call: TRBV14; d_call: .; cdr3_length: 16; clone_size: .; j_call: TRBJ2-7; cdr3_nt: TGTGCCAGCAGCCTACTAGGGCCCACGGGCCCCTACGAGCAGTACTTC; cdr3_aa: CASSLLGPTGPYEQYF
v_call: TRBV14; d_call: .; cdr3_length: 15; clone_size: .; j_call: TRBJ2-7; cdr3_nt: TGTGCCAGCAGCCCTAGACGGGACTTCACCTACGAGCAGTACTTC; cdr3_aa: CASSPRRDFTYEQYF
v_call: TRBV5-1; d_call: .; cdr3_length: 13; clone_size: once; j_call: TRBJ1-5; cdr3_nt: TGCGCCAGCAGCCCTCAGCGAGGCCAGCCCCAGCATTTT; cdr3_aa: CASSPQRGQPQHF
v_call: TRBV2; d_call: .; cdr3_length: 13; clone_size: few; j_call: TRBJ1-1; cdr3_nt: TGTGCCAGCAGTGGTATTCGGGGGACTGAAGCTTTCTTT; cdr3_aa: CASSGIRGTEAFF
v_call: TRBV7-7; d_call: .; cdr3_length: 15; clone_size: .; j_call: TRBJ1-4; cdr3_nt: TGTGCTAGCTCGCGGGCGGGAGGGTCTAATGAAAAACTGTTTTTT; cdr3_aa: CASSRAGGSNEKLFF
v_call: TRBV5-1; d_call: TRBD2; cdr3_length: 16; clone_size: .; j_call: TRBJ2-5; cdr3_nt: TGCGCCAGCAGCTTGTCCCTAGCGGGGATCCAAGAGACCCAGTACTTC; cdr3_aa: CASSLSLAGIQETQYF
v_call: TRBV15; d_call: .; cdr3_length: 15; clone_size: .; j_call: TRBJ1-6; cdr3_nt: TGTGCCACCAGCAGAGATGGAGGGGTTGGTTCACCCCTCCACTTT; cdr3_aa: CATSRDGGVGSPLHF
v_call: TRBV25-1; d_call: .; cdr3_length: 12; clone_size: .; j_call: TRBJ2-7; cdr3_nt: TGTGCCAGCAGTGCCTACTCCTACGAGCAGTACTTC; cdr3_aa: CASSAYSYEQYF
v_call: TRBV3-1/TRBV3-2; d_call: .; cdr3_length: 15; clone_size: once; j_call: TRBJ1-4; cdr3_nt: TGTGCCAGCAGCCAAGTATTGCAGATAAATGAAAAACTGTTTTTT; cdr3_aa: CASSQVLQINEKLFF
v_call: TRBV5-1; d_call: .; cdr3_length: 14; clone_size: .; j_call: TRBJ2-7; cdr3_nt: TGCGCCAGCAGCTTGGCGGGGGGCCTGCACGAGCAGTACTTC; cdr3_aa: CASSLAGGLHEQYF
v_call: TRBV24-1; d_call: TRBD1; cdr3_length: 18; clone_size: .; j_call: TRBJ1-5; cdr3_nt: TGTGCCACCAGTGATAACCACGCCGGGACAGGGCCGTTTCAGCCCCAGCATTTT; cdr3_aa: CATSDNHAGTGPFQPQHF
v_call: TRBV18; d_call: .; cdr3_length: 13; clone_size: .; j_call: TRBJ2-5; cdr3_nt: TGTGCCAGCTCACCGGAGCCCTCAGAGACCCAGTACTTC; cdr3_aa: CASSPEPSETQYF
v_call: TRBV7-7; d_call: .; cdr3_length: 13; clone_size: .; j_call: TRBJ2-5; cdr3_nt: TGTGCTAGCCGGCTCAGGATTGGCGAGACCCAGTACTTC; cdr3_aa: CASRLRIGETQYF
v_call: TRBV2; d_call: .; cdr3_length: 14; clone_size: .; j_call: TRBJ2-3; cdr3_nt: TGTGCCAGCAGTTTGGTGCGAGGCACAGATACGCAGTATTTT; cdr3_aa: CASSLVRGTDTQYF
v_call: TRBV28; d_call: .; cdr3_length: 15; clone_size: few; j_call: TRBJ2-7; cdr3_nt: TGTGCCAGCACCCCAGACTTCCCCACCTCATACGAGCAGTACTTC; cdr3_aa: CASTPDFPTSYEQYF
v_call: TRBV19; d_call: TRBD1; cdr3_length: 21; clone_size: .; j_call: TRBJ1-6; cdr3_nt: TGTGCCAGTAGTTTACGACAGGGGAAGGACGCCCCTCCCGGCTATAATTCACCCCTCCACTTT; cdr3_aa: CASSLRQGKDAPPGYNSPLHF
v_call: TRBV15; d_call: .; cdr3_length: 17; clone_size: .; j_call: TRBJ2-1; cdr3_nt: TGTGCCACCAGCAGAGATCCTCCTGGGCTTCCTAACAATGAGCAGTTCTTC; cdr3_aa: CATSRDPPGLPNNEQFF
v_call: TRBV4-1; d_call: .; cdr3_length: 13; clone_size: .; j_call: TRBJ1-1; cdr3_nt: TGCGCCAGCAGCCAAAAGTTCGACAGCGAAGCTTTCTTT; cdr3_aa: CASSQKFDSEAFF
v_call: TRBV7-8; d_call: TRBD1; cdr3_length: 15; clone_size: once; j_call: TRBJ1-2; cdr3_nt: TGTGCCAGCAGCTTAAGGACAGGGTCCAACTATGGCTACACCTTC; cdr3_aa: CASSLRTGSNYGYTF
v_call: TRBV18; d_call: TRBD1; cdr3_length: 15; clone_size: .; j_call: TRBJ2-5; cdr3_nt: TGTGCCAGCTCACCACCGACAGGGCCCAGGGAGACCCAGTACTTC; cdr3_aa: CASSPPTGPRETQYF
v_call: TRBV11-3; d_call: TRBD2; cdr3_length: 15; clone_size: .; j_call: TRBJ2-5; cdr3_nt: TGTGCCAGCAGTTCCGGACTAGCGGGAGTGGAGACCCAGTACTTC; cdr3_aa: CASSSGLAGVETQYF
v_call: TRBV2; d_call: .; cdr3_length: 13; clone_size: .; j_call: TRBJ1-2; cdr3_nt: TGTGCCAGCAGTGAATCGGGAGTCTATGGCTACACCTTC; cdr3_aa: CASSESGVYGYTF
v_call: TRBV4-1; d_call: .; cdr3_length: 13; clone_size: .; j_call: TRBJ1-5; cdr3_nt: TGCGCCAGCAGCCAGGCCACGAATCAGCCCCAGCATTTT; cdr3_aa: CASSQATNQPQHF
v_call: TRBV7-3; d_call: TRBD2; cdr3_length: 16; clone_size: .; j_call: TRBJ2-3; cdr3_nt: TGTGCCAGCAGCTCGGGACTAGCGGGAGCCGGTGGTACGCAGTATTTT; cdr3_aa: CASSSGLAGAGGTQYF
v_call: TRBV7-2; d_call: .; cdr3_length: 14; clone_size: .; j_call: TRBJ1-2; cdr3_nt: TGTGCCAGCAGCCCTGGACAGACTAACTATGGCTACACCTTC; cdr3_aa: CASSPGQTNYGYTF
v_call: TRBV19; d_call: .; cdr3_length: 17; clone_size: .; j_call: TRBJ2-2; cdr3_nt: TGTGCCAGTAGTACCCGATCGGACAGCGCGAACACCGGGGAGCTGTTTTTT; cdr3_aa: CASSTRSDSANTGELFF
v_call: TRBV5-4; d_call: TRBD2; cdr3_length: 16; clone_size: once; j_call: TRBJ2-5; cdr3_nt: TGTGCCAGCAGCTGGGGCGTTGAAGCGGGAGGAGAGACCCAGTACTTC; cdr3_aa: CASSWGVEAGGETQYF
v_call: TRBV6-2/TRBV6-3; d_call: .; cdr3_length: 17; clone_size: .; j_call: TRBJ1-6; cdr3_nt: TGTGCCAGCAGCCCCGGAACAGGGAGCTCCTATAATTCACCCCTCCACTTT; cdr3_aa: CASSPGTGSSYNSPLHF
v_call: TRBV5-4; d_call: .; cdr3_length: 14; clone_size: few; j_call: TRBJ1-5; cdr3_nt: TGTGCCAGCAGCCCGGGGGGTAGCAATCAGCCCCAGCATTTT; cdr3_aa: CASSPGGSNQPQHF
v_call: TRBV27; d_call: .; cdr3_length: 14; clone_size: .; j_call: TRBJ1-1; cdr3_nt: TGTGCCAGCAGTTTAAAGGGGCGCGGGGCTGAAGCTTTCTTT; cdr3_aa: CASSLKGRGAEAFF
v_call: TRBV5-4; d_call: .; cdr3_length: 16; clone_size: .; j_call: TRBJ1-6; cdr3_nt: TGTGCCAGCAGCTTGGATGGCCTCTCCTATAATTCACCCCTCCACTTT; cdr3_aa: CASSLDGLSYNSPLHF
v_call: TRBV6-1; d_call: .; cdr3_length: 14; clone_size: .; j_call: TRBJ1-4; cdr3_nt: TGTGCCAGCAGTGAGGGGGCAGGGGTTGAAAAACTGTTTTTT; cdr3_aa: CASSEGAGVEKLFF